The 32 T cell receptor beta chains below all came from one sample that was sequenced in a study of cytomegalovirus exposure and HLA in healthy donors. 60 Vbeta and 13 Jbeta primers were used in PCR. The protocol was immunoSEQ multiplex PCR, while the TCRdb copy is restricted to in-frame clones and leaves out a portion. Among 200,000 to 250,000 clones listed, approximately 81% were seen once. Sequencing was carried out using PBMCs. The receptors were gathered from a man aged 25 to 40 in good health and CMV-seronegative.

The chain recombines TRBV12-5 with TRBJ2-7; no firm D call. CDR3 length: 11 amino acids. The germline gives CDR1 LGHNT, CDR2 FRNRAP. Trimming stripped 5 bases from V and 3 bases from J, with 5 bases between. CDR3 DNA: TGTGCTAGTGGTCCCATCTACGAGCAGTACTTC. Encoded protein: CASGPIYEQYF.

The chain links TRBV27 to TRBJ1-1; TRBD1 aligns across 7 bases. CDR3 length equals 16 residues. Germline CDR1 and CDR2: MNHEY and SMNVEV (reference sequence). Germline trimming cut 4 bases from V and 1 base from J; bases unmatched to any gene: 9. CDR3 bases: TGTGCCAGCAGTTCGTATTCAGGGGGAACGAACACTGAAGCTTTCTTT. Encoded protein: CASSSYSGGTNTEAFF.

This rearrangement joins TRBV7-9 to TRBJ2-5, with 7 nucleotides matching TRBD1. J lost 5 bases, V lost 7 bases, and 13 bases had no gene match. The CDR3 is 15 amino acids. From germline, CDR1 is SEHNR and CDR2 FQNEAQ (reference sequence). This chain's CDR3 is CASTKGRGRGETQYF. DNA for the CDR3: TGTGCCAGCACCAAGGGTAGGGGGCGCGGCGAGACCCAGTACTTC.

This chain connects TRBV25-1 to TRBJ1-2, with TRBD1 matching 8 bases. Germline V gene sequence: CDR1 MGHDK, CDR2 SYGVNS. The CDR3 has 15 amino acids. J lost 3 bases, V lost 2 bases, and 5 bases had no gene match. In DNA, the CDR3 is TGTGCCAGCAGTGAACAGGGGGCGCGGGACTATGGCTACACCTTC. It yields the protein CASSEQGARDYGYTF.

The gene calls are TRBV19 and TRBJ1-2, with 8 bases fitting TRBD1. Unmatched junction bases numbered 9, after V lost 6 bases and J lost 0 bases. Germline V gives CDR1 LNHDA, CDR2 SQIVND (reference sequence). The CDR3 has 16 amino acids. The CDR3 protein is CASSPQGASTNYGYTF. Here the CDR3 DNA reads TGTGCCAGTAGCCCCCAGGGGGCGTCTACTAACTATGGCTACACCTTC.

This chain links TRBV7-8 with TRBJ1-1; 8 bases are a match to TRBD1. Germline V CDR1 and CDR2: SGHVS, FQNEAQ. The V segment lost 5 bases and the J segment 4 bases; nucleotides outside the gene matches: 3. This CDR3 has 13 residues. The DNA for the CDR3 is TGTGCCAGCAGCCTCACAGGGGGCACTGAAGCTTTCTTT. Its translation is CASSLTGGTEAFF.

The genes are TRBV6-5 and TRBJ2-5, with 9 bases matching TRBD2. V lost 1 base and J lost 2; bases outside the gene matches: 5. CDR3 size: 16 residues. Germline V gene sequence: CDR1 MNHEY, CDR2 SVGAGI. CDR3 sequence reads: CASSYLGGGEQETQYF. In DNA, the CDR3 is TGTGCCAGCAGTTACTTAGGCGGGGGGGAACAAGAGACCCAGTACTTC.

The J gene is TRBJ1-1, the V gene TRBV4-2, with 8 bases fitting TRBD1. V trimming: 0 bases; J trimming: 5 bases; junction bases outside the gene matches: 5. CDR1 LGHNA and CDR2 YNFKEQ come from the germline V gene. CDR3 size: 15 residues. The CDR3 protein is CASSQDAGGWTEAFF. The CDR3 DNA reads as TGTGCCAGCAGCCAAGATGCAGGGGGCTGGACTGAAGCTTTCTTT.

V gene TRBV7-6 combines with J gene TRBJ2-1, with 11 bases fitting TRBD1. CDR3 length: 15 amino acids. Germline V gene lookup returns CDR1 SGHVS and CDR2 FNYEAQ. V gave up 4 bases and J gave up 3 bases; unmatched junction bases: 2. CDR3 loop: CASSSGTGGYNEQFF. DNA of the CDR3: TGTGCCAGCAGCTCGGGGACAGGGGGCTACAATGAGCAGTTCTTC.

The chain is built from TRBV5-4 and TRBJ2-3; 10 positions agree with TRBD2. V gave up 5 bases and J gave up 4 bases; unmatched junction bases: 7. Germline V gives CDR1 SGHNT, CDR2 YYREEE (reference sequence). The length of the CDR3 is 15 residues. For the CDR3, the DNA is TGTGCCAGCAGGCGAGCGGGGGGGCGGGCAGATACGCAGTATTTT. The encoded protein is CASRRAGGRADTQYF.

A word on this clone: At one boundary the junction diverges from the germline segment, which might be a read error. This chain connects TRBV7-9 to TRBJ1-2; D is undetermined. The CDR3 totals 12 residues. From germline, CDR1 is SEHNR and CDR2 FQNEAQ (reference sequence). CDR3 bases: TGTTCCAGCGAGGGTTCCCATTATGGCTACACCTTC. Protein product: CSSEGSHYGYTF. Filled out from reference TRBV7-9 and TRBJ1-2, the complete variable domain reads DTGVSQNPRHKITKRGQNVTFRCDPISEHNRLYWYRQTLGQGPEFLTYFQNEAQLEKSRLLSDRFSAERPKGSFSTLEIQRTEQGDSAMYLCSSEGSHYGYTFGSGTRLTVV.

V and J are TRBV10-1 and TRBJ2-5; D not certain. The CDR3 totals 12 residues. V dropped 4 bases and J dropped 5 bases, with 8 bases sitting between them. Germline lookup yields CDR1 WNHNN and CDR2 SYGVQD (reference sequence). The CDR3 spells CASSVVLETQYF. The CDR3 bases are TGCGCCAGCAGTGTAGTGTTGGAGACCCAGTACTTC.

This sequence joins TRBV6-4 and TRBJ1-2; the match to TRBD1 covers 8 bases. The CDR3 has 14 residues. CDR1 is MRHNA, CDR2 SNTAGT, per germline. Losses at the gene ends were 4 bases for V and 8 bases for J; bases not matched to a gene: 9. This CDR3 reads CASSATGEVEGYTF. The CDR3 nucleotides read TGTGCCAGCAGTGCGACAGGGGAGGTCGAAGGCTACACCTTC.

The chain joins TRBV6-5 to TRBJ1-1, with D possibly TRBD1 on 5 matching bases. Deletions cut 3 bases from V and 5 bases from J, with 16 bases between. The CDR3 runs to 15 residues. Germline V lookup: CDR1 MNHEY, CDR2 SVGAGI. CDR3: CASSYFLGGGTEAFF. The CDR3 bases are TGTGCCAGCAGTTATTTTCTGGGTGGGGGGACTGAAGCTTTCTTT.

The rearrangement links TRBV6-1 to TRBJ2-3, with TRBD2 matching 8 bases. CDR1 is MNHNS, CDR2 SASEGT, per germline. The CDR3 runs to 15 residues. Trimming took 4 bases from V and 0 from J; bases not matched to a gene: 3. The DNA of the CDR3 is TGTGCCAGCAGTGCCATAGCGGGGAGCACAGATACGCAGTATTTT. Its translation: CASSAIAGSTDTQYF.

The chain is built from TRBV5-1 and TRBJ2-7; TRBD1 matches 8 bases. The CDR3 totals 15 residues. J was trimmed by 1 base and V by 0 bases; bases with no gene match: 3. The germline CDR1 and CDR2 sequences are SGHRS and YFSETQ. The CDR3: CASSLGGTGSYEQYF. The CDR3 DNA reads TGCGCCAGCAGCTTGGGGGGGACAGGTTCCTACGAGCAGTACTTC.

This clone turned up a few times. The CDR3: CASSQDPFGQVSTDTQYF. As DNA, the CDR3 is TGCGCCAGCAGCCAAGATCCTTTCGGACAGGTTAGCACAGATACGCAGTATTTT. This chain joins TRBV4-1 and TRBJ2-3, with 7 bases lining up with TRBD1. J gave up 0 bases and V 0 bases, and 9 bases lay outside the gene matches. This CDR3 is 18 amino acids long. Germline V CDR1 and CDR2: MGHRA, YSYEKL.

The chain has TRBV2 and TRBJ2-1; D perhaps matches TRBD2 (5 bases). CDR1 is SNHLY and CDR2 is FYNNEI in the germline V gene. CDR3 length equals 14 residues. Between the trimmed V and J ends, which lost 1 base and 6 bases, there was a span of 10 bases. The CDR3: CASSEGAGGNEQFF. For the CDR3, the DNA is TGTGCCAGCAGTGAAGGGGCAGGAGGCAATGAGCAGTTCTTC.

This clone occurred once. This sequence joins TRBV27 and TRBJ1-2, with 10 nucleotides matching TRBD1. With 6 bases clipped from V and 2 bases from J, the junction kept 12 bases outside the gene matches. In germline, CDR1 is MNHEY, CDR2 SMNVEV (reference sequence). This CDR3 spans 17 amino acids. The CDR3 loop is CASSLLTGGPTNYGYTF. The CDR3 DNA is TGTGCCAGCAGCCTTCTGACAGGGGGCCCGACCAACTATGGCTACACCTTC.

This clone was seen a single time. The chain is built from TRBV16 and TRBJ1-5, with TRBD1 matching 7 bases. Per germline, CDR1 KGHSY and CDR2 FQNENV. This CDR3 has 15 residues. V dropped 2 bases and J dropped 1; count of bases not matched to a gene: 2. CDR3 amino acids: CASSQQGGSNQPQHF. The DNA of the CDR3 is TGTGCCAGCAGCCAACAGGGGGGAAGCAATCAGCCCCAGCATTTT.

V gene TRBV10-3 combines with J gene TRBJ2-2; D gene unclear. From germline, CDR1 is ENHRY and CDR2 SYGVKD. The V gene lost 4 bases and the J gene lost 0 bases, with 9 bases spanning the gap. This CDR3 is built from 15 residues. The CDR3, as DNA: TGTGCCATCAGTGTGGGCCAGACGAACACCGGGGAGCTGTTTTTT. It is translated as CAISVGQTNTGELFF.

The genes are TRBV20-1 and TRBJ2-1, with D possibly matching TRBD2 (5 bases). The CDR3 spans 10 residues. The ends were cut back, 5 bases at V and 8 bases at J, with 7 bases in the middle. Germline CDR1 and CDR2: DFQATT and SNEGSKA (reference sequence). The CDR3 region is CSAALDEQFF. The CDR3 DNA reads TGCAGTGCTGCACTAGATGAGCAGTTCTTC.

The CDR3 loop is CASRRDRAGNQPQHF. In nucleotides, the CDR3 is TGTGCCAGCAGACGGGACAGGGCTGGCAATCAGCCCCAGCATTTT. This chain uses TRBV5-5 with TRBJ1-5, with 9 positions matching TRBD1. CDR1 is SGHKS and CDR2 is YYEKEE in the germline V gene (reference sequence). Trimming cost V 5 bases and J 2 bases; bases outside gene matches: 5. This CDR3 comprises 15 residues.

The chain has TRBV2 and TRBJ1-1; tentative D call: TRBD1 (6 bases). Germline CDR1 SNHLY, CDR2 FYNNEI. V dropped 11 bases and J dropped 2 bases, with 15 bases sitting between them. The CDR3 sequence is 13 residues long. The CDR3 DNA follows: TGTGCCCCCAAAGGGGGGGGAAACACTGAAGCTTTCTTT. Translated, it gives CAPKGGGNTEAFF.

The chain has TRBV7-2 and TRBJ1-5; D is perhaps TRBD1 (5 bases). CDR1 is SGHTA and CDR2 is FQGNSA in the germline V gene. The CDR3 runs 15 residues. The V end was cut by 0 bases, the J end by 4 bases, with 10 bases between. DNA of the CDR3: TGTGCCAGCAGCTTAGCATCGGGGGTTAATCAGCCCCAGCATTTT. Translating gives CASSLASGVNQPQHF.

The chain links TRBV11-2 to TRBJ2-1; 12 bases match TRBD2. This CDR3 is built from 16 residues. J was trimmed by 9 bases and V by 5 bases; bases with no gene match: 11. Germline assignment: CDR1 SGHAT and CDR2 FQNNGV. This chain's CDR3 is CASSPIASGGVGEQFF. The CDR3 DNA sequence: TGTGCCAGCAGCCCCATCGCTAGCGGGGGGGTTGGTGAGCAGTTCTTC.

The chain uses TRBV28 and TRBJ1-5, with D uncertain. Germline V lookup: CDR1 MDHEN, CDR2 SYDVKM. The ends were cut back, 3 bases at V and 2 bases at J, with 11 bases in the middle. The CDR3 sequence is 15 residues long. The CDR3 loop reads CASSLEGFGNQPQHF. The CDR3 coding sequence is TGTGCCAGCAGTTTGGAGGGTTTTGGCAATCAGCCCCAGCATTTT.

This chain links TRBV9 with TRBJ2-2, with 8 bases lining up with TRBD2. Germline V gives CDR1 SGDLS, CDR2 YYNGEE. V lost 2 bases, J lost 5 bases, and 2 bases stayed unmatched. The CDR3 runs to 14 residues. The CDR3 loop is CASSVRGGTGELFF. The CDR3 DNA follows: TGTGCCAGCAGCGTCCGGGGGGGAACCGGGGAGCTGTTTTTT.

The rearrangement links TRBV5-8 to TRBJ1-6; 7 bases agree with TRBD1. V shed 1 base and J 10 bases; nucleotides not matched to a gene: 5. The V gene's germline CDR1 is SGHTS and CDR2 YDEGEE. There are 14 residues in the CDR3. The CDR3 sequence: CASSLHRGNSPLHF. Here the CDR3 DNA reads TGTGCCAGCAGCTTGCACAGGGGCAACTCACCCCTCCACTTT.

The chain is built from TRBV4-3 and TRBJ1-4; perhaps TRBD1 as D (5 bases). CDR1 and CDR2 (germline): LGHNA, YSLEER. The CDR3 contains 15 residues. V was shortened by 0 bases and J by 2 bases, with 7 bases between the two germline ends. CDR3 nucleotides: TGCGCCAGCAGCCAAGATCGGGGGACTAATGAAAAACTGTTTTTT. Translated: CASSQDRGTNEKLFF.

This chain links TRBV19 with TRBJ2-5; D unclear. The V gene lost 3 bases and the J gene lost 4 bases, with 9 bases spanning the gap. CDR3 size: 13 residues. Germline CDR1 reads LNHDA; CDR2 reads SQIVND (reference sequence). DNA of the CDR3: TGTGCCAGTAGTATTTATTCCAGAGAGACCCAGTACTTC. Translating it yields CASSIYSRETQYF.

CDR3 sequence reads: CSVEVSGGNTQYF. The CDR3 DNA reads TGCAGCGTTGAAGTGAGCGGGGGAAATACGCAGTATTTT. The V call is TRBV29-1, the J call TRBJ2-3; 8 nucleotides line up with TRBD2. With 1 base clipped from V and 7 bases from J, the junction kept 4 bases outside the gene matches. The CDR3 runs to 13 residues. Germline assignment: CDR1 SQVTM and CDR2 ANQGSEA.